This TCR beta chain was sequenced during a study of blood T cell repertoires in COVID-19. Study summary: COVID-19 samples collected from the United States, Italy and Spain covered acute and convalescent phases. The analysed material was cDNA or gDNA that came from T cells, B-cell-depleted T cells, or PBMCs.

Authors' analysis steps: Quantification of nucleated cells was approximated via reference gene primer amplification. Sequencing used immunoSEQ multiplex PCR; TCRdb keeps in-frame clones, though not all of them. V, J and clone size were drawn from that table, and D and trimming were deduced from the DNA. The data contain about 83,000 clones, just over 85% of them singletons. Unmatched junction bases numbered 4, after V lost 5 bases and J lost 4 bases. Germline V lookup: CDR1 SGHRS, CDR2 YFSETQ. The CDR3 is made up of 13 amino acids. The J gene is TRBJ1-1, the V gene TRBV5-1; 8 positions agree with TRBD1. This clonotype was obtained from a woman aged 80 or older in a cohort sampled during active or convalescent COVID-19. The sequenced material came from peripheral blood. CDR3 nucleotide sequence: TGCGCCAGCAGACATACAGGGGGCACTGAAGCTTTCTTT. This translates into CASRHTGGTEAFF. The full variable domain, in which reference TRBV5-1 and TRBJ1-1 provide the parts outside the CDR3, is KAGVTQTPRYLIKTRGQQVTLSCSPISGHRSVSWYQQTPGQGLQFLFEYFSETQRNKGNFPGRFSGRQFSNSRSEMNVSTLELGDSALYLCASRHTGGTEAFFGQGTRLTVV.